This TCR beta chain stems from a study of cytomegalovirus exposure and HLA in healthy donors. There are 15 residues in the CDR3. The ends were cut back, 7 bases at V and 1 base at J, with 14 bases in the middle. From germline, CDR1 is MNHNS and CDR2 SASEGT. Study results and limitations: Later findings reportedly placed an Asian-associated ancestry cluster below the roughly 730-donor mean for N-insertions. A later look showed TCR association rates differing by HLA locus, highest for DRB1 and lowest for HLA-C. Indistinguishability led to the exclusion of some V segments, TRBV6-2 and TRBV6-3 included.

For this clone: Antigen unknown.

The PCR ran on 60 Vbeta and 13 Jbeta primers. Sequencing was performed with immunoSEQ multiplex PCR; in TCRdb, only in-frame clones are kept and a portion is missing. The sample has tens of thousands of clones, roughly 67% seen once. This chain uses TRBV6-1 with TRBJ1-5; possibly TRBD1 for D (5 bases). Sequencing was performed on PBMCs. The receptor was derived from a man aged 45-65 years in good health and CMV-seronegative. The CDR3 sequence is CASTVGRASNQPQHF. CDR3 sequence (DNA): TGTGCCAGCACGGTGGGGCGAGCCAGCAATCAGCCCCAGCATTTT.